A single sample gave rise to the 20 T cell receptor beta chains below, sequenced in a study of cytomegalovirus exposure and HLA in healthy donors. A multiplex PCR was run with 60 Vbeta primers and 13 Jbeta primers. The method was immunoSEQ multiplex PCR; TCRdb's version includes in-frame clones alone and lacks a portion of them. The sample contains more than 90,000 clones, approximately 70% of which appear only once. Sequenced input: PBMCs. The receptor source for this set is a woman under 40 in good health and CMV-seronegative.

The rearrangement links TRBV5-1 to TRBJ2-7; maybe TRBD2 (6 bases). The CDR3 consists of 15 residues. V was pared by 1 base and J by 0 bases, with 11 bases between. Germline V gene data show CDR1 as SGHRS and CDR2 as YFSETQ. This CDR3 is CASSLLGTSSYEQYF. As DNA, the CDR3 is TGCGCCAGCAGCTTGCTTGGGACTTCCTCCTACGAGCAGTACTTC.

The chain couples TRBV4-3 to TRBJ2-3, with 7 bases lining up with TRBD1. The length of the CDR3 is 16 residues. Losses at the gene ends were 0 bases for V and 2 bases for J; bases not matched to a gene: 5. The germline V gene has CDR1 LGHNA and CDR2 YSLEER. The CDR3 nucleotides are TGCGCCAGCAGCCAAGATTTTGGGACAGACACAGATACGCAGTATTTT. It translates to CASSQDFGTDTDTQYF.

The V and J genes are TRBV6-5 and TRBJ1-2; D unclear. The CDR3 consists of 15 residues. V was clipped by 6 bases and J by 1 base, with 15 bases between them. In germline, CDR1 is MNHEY, CDR2 SVGAGI. The CDR3 spells CASRFSGRDNYGYTF. DNA for the CDR3: TGTGCCAGCAGATTCTCTGGACGGGATAACTATGGCTACACCTTC.

V and J are TRBV19 and TRBJ2-1; 13 bases map to TRBD2. Unmatched junction bases numbered 4, after V lost 5 bases and J lost 0 bases. The CDR3 loop spans 17 amino acids. The germline V gene has CDR1 LNHDA and CDR2 SQIVND (reference sequence). This chain's CDR3 is CASSGTSGTSSYNEQFF. CDR3 nucleotides: TGTGCCAGTAGTGGGACTAGCGGGACAAGCTCCTACAATGAGCAGTTCTTC.

This chain connects TRBV28 to TRBJ2-7; TRBD2 aligns across 8 bases. The V gene's germline CDR1 is MDHEN and CDR2 SYDVKM. This CDR3 comprises 15 residues. The ends lost 3 bases at V and 4 bases at J; junction bases unmatched: 8. The CDR3 DNA follows: TGTGCCAGCAGTTTCCGTGACGGGAGGGGTTACGAGCAGTACTTC. This sequence encodes CASSFRDGRGYEQYF.

The chain is built from TRBV7-2 and TRBJ2-3, with D unclear. The CDR3 is 14 residues long. The V and J ends lost 0 bases and 0 bases respectively, with 4 bases between them. CDR1 and CDR2 (germline): SGHTA, FQGNSA. In DNA form, the CDR3 reads TGTGCCAGCAGCTTAGCTCTCAGCACAGATACGCAGTATTTT. This translates into CASSLALSTDTQYF.

The rearrangement uses TRBV7-9 and TRBJ1-2; unclear D gene. In germline, CDR1 is SEHNR, CDR2 FQNEAQ (reference sequence). The CDR3 is 15 amino acids. Trimming removed 5 bases at V and 6 bases at J, with 19 bases between. CDR3 loop: CASSRLPPGFDGYTF. The CDR3, as DNA: TGTGCCAGCAGCCGCCTCCCCCCCGGTTTCGATGGCTACACCTTC.

V is TRBV9 and J is TRBJ2-1, with 10 bases aligning to TRBD2. Germline V gene sequence: CDR1 SGDLS, CDR2 YYNGEE. After removal of 6 bases from V and 10 bases from J, the junction contained 7 bases not matched to a gene. The CDR3 spans 13 residues. CDR3 sequence: CASNTLAGDEQFF. The CDR3 coding sequence is TGTGCCAGCAACACTCTAGCGGGAGACGAGCAGTTCTTC.

The chain links TRBV27 to TRBJ1-1; D uncertain. Germline CDR1 and CDR2: MNHEY and SMNVEV (reference sequence). Trimming cost V 0 bases and J 3 bases, with 11 bases left between them. The CDR3 loop spans 15 amino acids. The CDR3, as DNA: TGTGCCAGCAGTTTATCTGGAGACCGGTACACTGAAGCTTTCTTT. Translating gives CASSLSGDRYTEAFF.

This clone was observed a handful of times. The chain is built from TRBV4-2 and TRBJ2-7, with 10 bases aligning to TRBD2. Trimming cost V 0 bases and J 6 bases; bases outside gene matches: 8. The CDR3 is 16 residues long. The germline V gene encodes CDR1 LGHNA and CDR2 YNFKEQ. The CDR3 loop reads CASSQDTLAGTAEQYF. For the CDR3, the DNA is TGTGCCAGCAGCCAAGATACACTAGCGGGGACCGCCGAGCAGTACTTC.

This chain joins TRBV5-1 and TRBJ2-2; a weak D match, TRBD1 (6 bases). The CDR3 loop spans 16 amino acids. The germline gives CDR1 SGHRS, CDR2 YFSETQ. The ends were cut back, 1 base at V and 1 base at J, with 11 bases in the middle. The CDR3 DNA follows: TGCGCCAGCAGCTTGACAGGGCTAGGGAACACCGGGGAGCTGTTTTTT. Translation: CASSLTGLGNTGELFF. The full variable domain, rest sourced from reference TRBV5-1 and TRBJ2-2, is KAGVTQTPRYLIKTRGQQVTLSCSPISGHRSVSWYQQTPGQGLQFLFEYFSETQRNKGNFPGRFSGRQFSNSRSEMNVSTLELGDSALYLCASSLTGLGNTGELFFGEGSRLTVL.

The rearrangement joins TRBV29-1 to TRBJ2-7, with 11 nucleotides matching TRBD2. This CDR3 has 12 amino acids. V trimming: 4 bases; J trimming: 6 bases; junction bases outside the gene matches: 2. Germline V gives CDR1 SQVTM, CDR2 ANQGSEA. CDR3 in DNA: TGCAGCGTTGGGCTAGCGGGAGGCGAGCAGTACTTC. Translating gives CSVGLAGGEQYF.

This chain links TRBV29-1 with TRBJ2-1, with TRBD2 matching over 7 bases. CDR1 SQVTM and CDR2 ANQGSEA come from the germline V gene. The CDR3 totals 15 residues. With V trimmed by 0 bases and J by 3 bases, 5 bases remained unmatched. CDR3 sequence: CSVEEGGNHYNEQFF. In DNA, the CDR3 is TGCAGCGTTGAAGAGGGAGGGAATCACTACAATGAGCAGTTCTTC.

This clone was seen a few times. The rearrangement links TRBV5-6 to TRBJ2-7; D gene unclear. The germline V gene has CDR1 SGHDT and CDR2 YYEEEE. The CDR3 has 12 residues. V was trimmed by 1 base and J by 4 bases, leaving 6 bases between them. The CDR3 here is CASSLSIYEQYF. CDR3 nucleotides: TGTGCCAGCAGCTTGAGCATTTACGAGCAGTACTTC.

The V call is TRBV19, the J call TRBJ2-1; TRBD2 agrees at 8 bases. Trimming cost V 6 bases and J 7 bases; bases outside gene matches: 20. CDR3 length equals 18 residues. The germline CDR1 and CDR2 sequences are LNHDA and SQIVND (reference sequence). CDR3 bases: TGTGCCAGTAGATCCCGGGGGGGTAGCCCAGACCCTGGGAATGAGCAGTTCTTC. Protein: CASRSRGGSPDPGNEQFF.

V and J are TRBV6-1 and TRBJ1-1; 7 nucleotides agree with TRBD1. This CDR3 spans 14 amino acids. V lost 7 bases, J lost 2 bases, and 7 bases stayed unmatched. Germline V gene lookup returns CDR1 MNHNS and CDR2 SASEGT. CDR3 nucleotide sequence: TGTGCCAGCACAGTAGGGACAGATAACACTGAAGCTTTCTTT. This translates into CASTVGTDNTEAFF.

The gene calls are TRBV4-3 and TRBJ1-5; the D is unclear. Germline CDR1 reads LGHNA; CDR2 reads YSLEER. V lost 0 bases and J lost 1, with 13 bases in between. The CDR3 runs 17 residues. Here the CDR3 DNA reads TGCGCCAGCAGCCAAGATCTCACCGCCGCGAGCAATCAGCCCCAGCATTTT. This gives the protein CASSQDLTAASNQPQHF.

The rearrangement links TRBV5-1 to TRBJ1-1; 8 bases line up with TRBD1. Germline V gene data show CDR1 as SGHRS and CDR2 as YFSETQ. V shed 7 bases, J shed 3 bases, and the junction held 11 bases outside the gene matches. The CDR3 sequence is 15 residues long. This CDR3 reads CASQPLGQGYTEAFF. DNA of the CDR3: TGCGCCAGCCAGCCCTTAGGACAGGGTTACACTGAAGCTTTCTTT.

This clone came up a few times. The chain uses TRBV18 and TRBJ2-2; tentatively, D is TRBD2 (5 bases). The V end lost 3 bases, the J end lost 3 bases, and 17 bases lay between the germline ends. The CDR3 runs 17 residues. Germline CDR1 KGHSH, CDR2 LQKENI. CDR3 residues: CASSPRRQMRDTGELFF. CDR3 sequence (DNA): TGTGCCAGCTCACCCCGGCGGCAGATGAGGGACACCGGGGAGCTGTTTTTT.

The gene calls are TRBV19 and TRBJ2-2; the match to TRBD1 covers 7 bases. With V trimmed by 5 bases and J by 3 bases, 6 bases remained unmatched. CDR1 and CDR2 (germline): LNHDA, SQIVND (reference sequence). This CDR3 region has 15 residues. The CDR3: CASSFRDRDTGELFF. CDR3 in DNA: TGTGCCAGTAGTTTCAGGGACAGAGACACCGGGGAGCTGTTTTTT. The variable domain in full, with the rest retrieved from reference TRBV19 and TRBJ2-2, is DGGITQSPKYLFRKEGQNVTLSCEQNLNHDAMYWYRQDPGQGLRLIYYSQIVNDFQKGDIAEGYSVSREKKESFPLTVTSAQKNPTAFYLCASSFRDRDTGELFFGEGSRLTVL.